The source of this T cell receptor beta chain is a study of T cell responses to AZD1222 COVID-19 vaccine. Here immunoSEQ multiplex PCR was the method, and the copy in TCRdb shows in-frame clones only, minus some. Among 100,000 or so clones listed, 65% to 90% were seen once. J gave up 0 bases and V 0 bases, and 8 bases lay outside the gene matches. The CDR3 runs 18 residues. CDR1 SNHLY and CDR2 FYNNEI come from the germline V gene. The origin of this receptor is an adult in good health. J is TRBJ2-7 and V is TRBV2; 10 bases are shared with TRBD1. This material consisted of peripheral blood, taken on day 0 of AZD1222 vaccination. The DNA for the CDR3 is TGTGCCAGCAGTGAAGCGCCCGGACAGGGGGGAGTCTCCTACGAGCAGTACTTC. Its protein product is CASSEAPGQGGVSYEQYF.